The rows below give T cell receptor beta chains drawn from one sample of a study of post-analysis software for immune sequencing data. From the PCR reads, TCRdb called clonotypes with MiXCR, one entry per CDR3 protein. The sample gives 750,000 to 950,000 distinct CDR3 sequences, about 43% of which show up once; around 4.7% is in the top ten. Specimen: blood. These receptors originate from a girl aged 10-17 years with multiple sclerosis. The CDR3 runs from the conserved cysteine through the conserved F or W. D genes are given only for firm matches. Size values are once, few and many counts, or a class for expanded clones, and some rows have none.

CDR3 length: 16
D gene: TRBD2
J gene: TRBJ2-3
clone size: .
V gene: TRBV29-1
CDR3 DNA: TGCAGCGTTTTCCCGACTAGCCGGGCGAGCACAGATACGCAGTATTTT
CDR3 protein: CSVFPTSRASTDTQYF

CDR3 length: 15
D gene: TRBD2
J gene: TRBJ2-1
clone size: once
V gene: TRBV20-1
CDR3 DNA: TGCAGTGCTAGGTTAGCGGGAGGCCCCTGGGATGAGCAGTTCTTC
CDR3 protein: CSARLAGGPWDEQFF

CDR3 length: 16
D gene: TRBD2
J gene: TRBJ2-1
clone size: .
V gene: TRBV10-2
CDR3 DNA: TGCGCCAGCAGTGGACTAGCGGGAGAAGGATACAATGAGCAGTTCTTC
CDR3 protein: CASSGLAGEGYNEQFF

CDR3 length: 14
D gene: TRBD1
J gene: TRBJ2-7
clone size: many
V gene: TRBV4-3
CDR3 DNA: TGCGCCAGCAGCCCTCGGACAGGTTCCTACGAGCAGTACTTC
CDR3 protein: CASSPRTGSYEQYF

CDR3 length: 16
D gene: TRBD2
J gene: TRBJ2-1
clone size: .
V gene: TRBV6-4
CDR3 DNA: TGTGCCAGCAGTGACCAGGGGACTAGCGGCCACAATGAGCAGTTCTTC
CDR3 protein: CASSDQGTSGHNEQFF

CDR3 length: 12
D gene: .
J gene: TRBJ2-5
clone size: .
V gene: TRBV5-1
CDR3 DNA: TGCGCCAGCAGCTTGGAGGAGGAGACCCAGTACTTC
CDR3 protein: CASSLEEETQYF

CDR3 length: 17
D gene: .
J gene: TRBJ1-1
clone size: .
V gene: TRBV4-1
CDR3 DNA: TGCGCCAGCAGCCAAGACAGGGTATTGCGCCGGAACACTGAAGCTTTCTTT
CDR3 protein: CASSQDRVLRRNTEAFF

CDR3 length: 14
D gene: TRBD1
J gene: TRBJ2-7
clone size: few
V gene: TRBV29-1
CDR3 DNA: TGCAGCGTTGAAGGGGGAACAGGGGTCGACGAGCAGTACTTC
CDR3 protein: CSVEGGTGVDEQYF

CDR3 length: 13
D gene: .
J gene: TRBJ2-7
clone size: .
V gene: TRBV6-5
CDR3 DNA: TGTGCCAGCAGTCGAGGGACCCCCTACGAGCAGTACTTC
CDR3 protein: CASSRGTPYEQYF

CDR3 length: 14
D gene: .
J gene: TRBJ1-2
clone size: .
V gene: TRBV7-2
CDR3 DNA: TGTGCCAGCAGCTGCGGGCCAGCTAACTATGGCTACACCTTC
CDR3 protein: CASSCGPANYGYTF

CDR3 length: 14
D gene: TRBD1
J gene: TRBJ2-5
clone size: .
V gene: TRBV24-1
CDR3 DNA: TGTGCCACCAGTGGGGGACAGGGACAAGAGACCCAGTACTTC
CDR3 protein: CATSGGQGQETQYF